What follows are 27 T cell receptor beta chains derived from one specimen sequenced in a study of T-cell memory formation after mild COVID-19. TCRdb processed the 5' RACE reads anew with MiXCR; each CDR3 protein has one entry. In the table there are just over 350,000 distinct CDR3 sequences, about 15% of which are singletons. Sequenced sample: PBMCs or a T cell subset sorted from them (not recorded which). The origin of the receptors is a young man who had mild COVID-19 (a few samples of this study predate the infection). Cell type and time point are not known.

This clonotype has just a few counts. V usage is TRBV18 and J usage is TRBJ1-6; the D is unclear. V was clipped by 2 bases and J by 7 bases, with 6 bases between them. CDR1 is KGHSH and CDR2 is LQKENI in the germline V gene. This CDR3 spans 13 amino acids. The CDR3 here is CASSPMANSPLHF. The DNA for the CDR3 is TGTGCCAGCTCACCAATGGCAAATTCACCCCTCCACTTT. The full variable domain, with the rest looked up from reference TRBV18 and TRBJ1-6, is NAGVMQNPRHLVRRRGQEARLRCSPMKGHSHVYWYRQLPEEGLKFMVYLQKENIIDESGMPKERFSAEFPKEGPSILRIQQVVRGDSAAYFCASSPMANSPLHFGNGTRLTVT.

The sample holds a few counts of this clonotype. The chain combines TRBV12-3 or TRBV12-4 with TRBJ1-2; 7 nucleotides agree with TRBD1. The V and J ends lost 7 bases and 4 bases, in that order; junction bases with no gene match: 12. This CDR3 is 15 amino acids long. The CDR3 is CASTLQSRQGYGYTF. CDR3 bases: TGTGCCAGCACTTTGCAAAGTCGACAGGGCTATGGCTACACCTTC.

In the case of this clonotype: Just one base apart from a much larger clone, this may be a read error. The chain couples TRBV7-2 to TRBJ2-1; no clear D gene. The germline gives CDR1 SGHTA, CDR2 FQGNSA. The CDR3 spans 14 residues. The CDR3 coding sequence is TGTGCCAGCAGCTTAGCGAAGACCTACAAAGAGCAGTTCTTC. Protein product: CASSLAKTYKEQFF.

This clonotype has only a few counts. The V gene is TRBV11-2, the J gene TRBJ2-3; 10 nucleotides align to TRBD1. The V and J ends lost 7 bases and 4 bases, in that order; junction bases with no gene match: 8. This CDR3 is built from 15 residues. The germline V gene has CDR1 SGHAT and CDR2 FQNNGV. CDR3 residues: CASTTGTGVSDTQYF. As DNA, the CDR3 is TGTGCCAGCACCACCGGGACAGGGGTTTCAGATACGCAGTATTTT.

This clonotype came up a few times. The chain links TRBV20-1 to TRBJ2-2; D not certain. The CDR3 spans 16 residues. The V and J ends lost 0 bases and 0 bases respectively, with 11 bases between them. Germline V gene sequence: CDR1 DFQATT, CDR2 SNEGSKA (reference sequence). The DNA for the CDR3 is TGCAGTGCTAGAGATCTTGCTGGTACGAACACCGGGGAGCTGTTTTTT. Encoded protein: CSARDLAGTNTGELFF.

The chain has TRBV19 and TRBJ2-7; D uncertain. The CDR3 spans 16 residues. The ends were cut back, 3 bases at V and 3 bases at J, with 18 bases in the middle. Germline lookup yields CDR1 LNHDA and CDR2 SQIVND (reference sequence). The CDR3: CASSINFRTSRYEQYF. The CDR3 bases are TGTGCCAGTAGTATTAACTTCCGAACTTCCCGCTACGAGCAGTACTTC. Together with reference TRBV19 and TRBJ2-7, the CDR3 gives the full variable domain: DGGITQSPKYLFRKEGQNVTLSCEQNLNHDAMYWYRQDPGQGLRLIYYSQIVNDFQKGDIAEGYSVSREKKESFPLTVTSAQKNPTAFYLCASSINFRTSRYEQYFGPGTRLTVT.

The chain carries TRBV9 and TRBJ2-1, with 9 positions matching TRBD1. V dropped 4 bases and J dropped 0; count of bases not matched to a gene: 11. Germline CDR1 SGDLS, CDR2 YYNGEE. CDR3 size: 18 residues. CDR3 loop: CASSPGTGFSSSYNEQFF. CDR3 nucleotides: TGTGCCAGCAGCCCAGGGACAGGGTTTTCTAGCTCCTACAATGAGCAGTTCTTC.

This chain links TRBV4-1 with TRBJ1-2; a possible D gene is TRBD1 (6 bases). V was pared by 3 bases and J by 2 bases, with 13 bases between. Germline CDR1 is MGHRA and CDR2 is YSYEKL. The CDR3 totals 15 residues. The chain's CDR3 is CASSQIGQKNYGYTF. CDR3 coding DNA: TGCGCCAGCAGCCAGATCGGACAGAAAAACTATGGCTACACCTTC.

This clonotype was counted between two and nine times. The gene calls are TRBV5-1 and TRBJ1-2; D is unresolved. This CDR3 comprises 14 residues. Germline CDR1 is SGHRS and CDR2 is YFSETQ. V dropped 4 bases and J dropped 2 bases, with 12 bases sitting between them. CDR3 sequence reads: CASSDPTGNYGYTF. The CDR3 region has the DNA TGCGCCAGCAGCGATCCGACGGGGAACTATGGCTACACCTTC. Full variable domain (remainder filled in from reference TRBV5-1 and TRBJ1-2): KAGVTQTPRYLIKTRGQQVTLSCSPISGHRSVSWYQQTPGQGLQFLFEYFSETQRNKGNFPGRFSGRQFSNSRSEMNVSTLELGDSALYLCASSDPTGNYGYTFGSGTRLTVV.

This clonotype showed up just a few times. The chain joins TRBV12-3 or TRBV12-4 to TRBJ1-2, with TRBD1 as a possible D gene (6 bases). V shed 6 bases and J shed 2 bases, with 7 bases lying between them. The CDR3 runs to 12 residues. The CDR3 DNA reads TGTGCCAGCAGCAGGGGAAACTATGGCTACACCTTC. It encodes CASSRGNYGYTF.

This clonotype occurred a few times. CDR3 residues: CASTSGTFGYTF. CDR3 sequence (DNA): TGTGCCAGCACTAGTGGGACATTCGGCTACACCTTC. The chain joins TRBV6-5 to TRBJ1-2; a weak D match, TRBD1 (6 bases). Germline CDR1 is MNHEY and CDR2 is SVGAGI. Deletions cut 7 bases from V and 8 bases from J, with 14 bases between. CDR3 length: 12 amino acids.

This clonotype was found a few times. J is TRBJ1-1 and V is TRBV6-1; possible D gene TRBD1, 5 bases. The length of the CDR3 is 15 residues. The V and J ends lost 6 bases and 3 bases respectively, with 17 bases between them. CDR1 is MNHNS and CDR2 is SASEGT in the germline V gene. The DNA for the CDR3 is TGTGCCAGCAGAACTTATGGGGCCGGGGACACTGAAGCTTTCTTT. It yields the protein CASRTYGAGDTEAFF.

CDR3 amino acids: CASSDGTGVNEQFF. As DNA, the CDR3 is TGTGCCAGCAGCGACGGGACAGGGGTCAATGAGCAGTTCTTC. The chain joins TRBV9 to TRBJ2-1, with 10 bases matching TRBD1. Unmatched junction bases numbered 3, after V lost 3 bases and J lost 6 bases. In germline, CDR1 is SGDLS, CDR2 YYNGEE. This CDR3 region has 14 residues.

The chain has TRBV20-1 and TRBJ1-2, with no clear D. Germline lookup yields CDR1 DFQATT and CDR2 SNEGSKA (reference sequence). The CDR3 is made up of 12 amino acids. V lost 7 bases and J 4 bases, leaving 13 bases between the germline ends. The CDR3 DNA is TGCAGTGTGAACGAAGGGTCCTATGGCTACACCTTC. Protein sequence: CSVNEGSYGYTF.

The CDR3 loop reads CASSLAGDRVGSPLHF. The CDR3 bases are TGCGCCAGCAGCTTGGCCGGTGACAGGGTGGGATCACCCCTCCACTTT. The V call is TRBV5-1, the J call TRBJ1-6; 7 bases fit TRBD1. The CDR3 has 16 amino acids. Looked up from germline, CDR1 is SGHRS and CDR2 is YFSETQ. With V trimmed by 0 bases and J by 10 bases, 10 bases remained unmatched.

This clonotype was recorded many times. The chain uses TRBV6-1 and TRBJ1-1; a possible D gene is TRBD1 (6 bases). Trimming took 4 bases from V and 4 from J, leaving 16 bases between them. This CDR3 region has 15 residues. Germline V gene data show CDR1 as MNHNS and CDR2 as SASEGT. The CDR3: CASSGYRDRATEAFF. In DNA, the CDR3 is TGTGCCAGCAGTGGGTACAGGGATCGGGCCACTGAAGCTTTCTTT.

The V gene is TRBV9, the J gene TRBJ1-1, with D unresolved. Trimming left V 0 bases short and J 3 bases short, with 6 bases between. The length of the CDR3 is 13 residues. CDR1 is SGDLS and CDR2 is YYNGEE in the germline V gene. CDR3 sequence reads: CASSVDGYTEAFF. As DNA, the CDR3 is TGTGCCAGCAGCGTAGACGGGTACACTGAAGCTTTCTTT.

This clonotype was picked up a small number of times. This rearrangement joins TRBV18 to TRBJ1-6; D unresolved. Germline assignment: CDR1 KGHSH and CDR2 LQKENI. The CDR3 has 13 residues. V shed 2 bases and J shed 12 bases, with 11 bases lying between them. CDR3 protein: CASSPERQRPLHF. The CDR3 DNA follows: TGTGCCAGCTCACCAGAACGGCAAAGACCCCTCCACTTT.

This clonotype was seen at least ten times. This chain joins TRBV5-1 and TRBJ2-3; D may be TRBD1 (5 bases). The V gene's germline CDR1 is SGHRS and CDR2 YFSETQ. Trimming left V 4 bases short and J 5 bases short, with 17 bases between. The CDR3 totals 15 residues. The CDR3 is CASSPLGALGDTQYF. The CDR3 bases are TGCGCCAGCAGCCCCCTAGGGGCCCTGGGAGATACGCAGTATTTT.

CDR3 in amino acids: CASSPGTSRGETQYF. CDR3 DNA: TGTGCCAGCAGCCCCGGGACTAGTCGGGGGGAGACCCAGTACTTC. The chain has TRBV7-2 and TRBJ2-5, with 8 nucleotides matching TRBD2. Germline CDR1 reads SGHTA; CDR2 reads FQGNSA. Trimming removed 5 bases from V and 5 bases from J; junction bases left unmatched: 10. CDR3 length equals 15 residues. The whole variable domain, filled in from reference TRBV7-2 and TRBJ2-5, reads GAGVSQSPSNKVTEKGKDVELRCDPISGHTALYWYRQSLGQGLEFLIYFQGNSAPDKSGLPSDRFSAERTGGSVSTLTIQRTQQEDSAVYLCASSPGTSRGETQYFGPGTRLLVL.

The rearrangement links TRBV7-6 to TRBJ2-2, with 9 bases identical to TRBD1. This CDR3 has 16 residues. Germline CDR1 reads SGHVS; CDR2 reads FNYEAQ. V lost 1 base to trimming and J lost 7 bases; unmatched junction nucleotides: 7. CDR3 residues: CASSLETQGAGGELFF. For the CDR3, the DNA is TGTGCCAGCAGCTTAGAGACACAGGGGGCTGGCGGGGAGCTGTTTTTT.

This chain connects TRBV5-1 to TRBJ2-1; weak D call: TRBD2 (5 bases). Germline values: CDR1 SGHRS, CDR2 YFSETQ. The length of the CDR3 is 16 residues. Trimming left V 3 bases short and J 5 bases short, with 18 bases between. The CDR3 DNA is TGCGCCAGCAGCTCGCCGTCTACTAGAACCCACAATGAGCAGTTCTTC. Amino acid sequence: CASSSPSTRTHNEQFF.

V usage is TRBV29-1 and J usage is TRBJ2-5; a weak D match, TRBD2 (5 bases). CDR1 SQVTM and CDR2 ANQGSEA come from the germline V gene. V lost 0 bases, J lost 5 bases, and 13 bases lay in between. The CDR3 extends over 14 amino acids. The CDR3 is CSVEDRGYVETQYF. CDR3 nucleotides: TGCAGCGTTGAAGATCGAGGGTACGTGGAGACCCAGTACTTC.

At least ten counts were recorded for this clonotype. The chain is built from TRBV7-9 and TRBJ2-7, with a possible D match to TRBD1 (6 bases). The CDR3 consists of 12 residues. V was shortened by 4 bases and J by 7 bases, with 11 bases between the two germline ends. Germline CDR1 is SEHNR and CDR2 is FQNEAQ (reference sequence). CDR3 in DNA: TGTGCCAGCAGCTCCGGGACACAGGAGCAGTACTTC. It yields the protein CASSSGTQEQYF.

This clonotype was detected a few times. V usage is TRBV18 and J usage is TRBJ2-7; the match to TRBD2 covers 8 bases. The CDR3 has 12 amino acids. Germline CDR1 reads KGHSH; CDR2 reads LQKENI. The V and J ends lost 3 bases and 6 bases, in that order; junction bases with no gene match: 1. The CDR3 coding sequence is TGTGCCAGCTCACCTAGCGGGATCGAGCAGTACGTC. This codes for CASSPSGIEQYV.

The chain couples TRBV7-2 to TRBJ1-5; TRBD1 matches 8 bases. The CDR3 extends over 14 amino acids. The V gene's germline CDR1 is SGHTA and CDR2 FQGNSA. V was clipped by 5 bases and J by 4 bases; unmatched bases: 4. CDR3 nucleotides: TGTGCCAGCAGCGCCCGACAGGGGAATCAGCCCCAGCATTTT. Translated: CASSARQGNQPQHF.

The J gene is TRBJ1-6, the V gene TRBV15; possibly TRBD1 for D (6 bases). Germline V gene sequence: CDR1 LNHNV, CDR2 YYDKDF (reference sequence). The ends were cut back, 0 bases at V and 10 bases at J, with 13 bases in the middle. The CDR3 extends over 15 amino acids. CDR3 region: CATSRDPRGGSPLHF. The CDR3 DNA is TGTGCCACCAGCAGAGATCCCAGGGGTGGCTCACCCCTCCACTTT.